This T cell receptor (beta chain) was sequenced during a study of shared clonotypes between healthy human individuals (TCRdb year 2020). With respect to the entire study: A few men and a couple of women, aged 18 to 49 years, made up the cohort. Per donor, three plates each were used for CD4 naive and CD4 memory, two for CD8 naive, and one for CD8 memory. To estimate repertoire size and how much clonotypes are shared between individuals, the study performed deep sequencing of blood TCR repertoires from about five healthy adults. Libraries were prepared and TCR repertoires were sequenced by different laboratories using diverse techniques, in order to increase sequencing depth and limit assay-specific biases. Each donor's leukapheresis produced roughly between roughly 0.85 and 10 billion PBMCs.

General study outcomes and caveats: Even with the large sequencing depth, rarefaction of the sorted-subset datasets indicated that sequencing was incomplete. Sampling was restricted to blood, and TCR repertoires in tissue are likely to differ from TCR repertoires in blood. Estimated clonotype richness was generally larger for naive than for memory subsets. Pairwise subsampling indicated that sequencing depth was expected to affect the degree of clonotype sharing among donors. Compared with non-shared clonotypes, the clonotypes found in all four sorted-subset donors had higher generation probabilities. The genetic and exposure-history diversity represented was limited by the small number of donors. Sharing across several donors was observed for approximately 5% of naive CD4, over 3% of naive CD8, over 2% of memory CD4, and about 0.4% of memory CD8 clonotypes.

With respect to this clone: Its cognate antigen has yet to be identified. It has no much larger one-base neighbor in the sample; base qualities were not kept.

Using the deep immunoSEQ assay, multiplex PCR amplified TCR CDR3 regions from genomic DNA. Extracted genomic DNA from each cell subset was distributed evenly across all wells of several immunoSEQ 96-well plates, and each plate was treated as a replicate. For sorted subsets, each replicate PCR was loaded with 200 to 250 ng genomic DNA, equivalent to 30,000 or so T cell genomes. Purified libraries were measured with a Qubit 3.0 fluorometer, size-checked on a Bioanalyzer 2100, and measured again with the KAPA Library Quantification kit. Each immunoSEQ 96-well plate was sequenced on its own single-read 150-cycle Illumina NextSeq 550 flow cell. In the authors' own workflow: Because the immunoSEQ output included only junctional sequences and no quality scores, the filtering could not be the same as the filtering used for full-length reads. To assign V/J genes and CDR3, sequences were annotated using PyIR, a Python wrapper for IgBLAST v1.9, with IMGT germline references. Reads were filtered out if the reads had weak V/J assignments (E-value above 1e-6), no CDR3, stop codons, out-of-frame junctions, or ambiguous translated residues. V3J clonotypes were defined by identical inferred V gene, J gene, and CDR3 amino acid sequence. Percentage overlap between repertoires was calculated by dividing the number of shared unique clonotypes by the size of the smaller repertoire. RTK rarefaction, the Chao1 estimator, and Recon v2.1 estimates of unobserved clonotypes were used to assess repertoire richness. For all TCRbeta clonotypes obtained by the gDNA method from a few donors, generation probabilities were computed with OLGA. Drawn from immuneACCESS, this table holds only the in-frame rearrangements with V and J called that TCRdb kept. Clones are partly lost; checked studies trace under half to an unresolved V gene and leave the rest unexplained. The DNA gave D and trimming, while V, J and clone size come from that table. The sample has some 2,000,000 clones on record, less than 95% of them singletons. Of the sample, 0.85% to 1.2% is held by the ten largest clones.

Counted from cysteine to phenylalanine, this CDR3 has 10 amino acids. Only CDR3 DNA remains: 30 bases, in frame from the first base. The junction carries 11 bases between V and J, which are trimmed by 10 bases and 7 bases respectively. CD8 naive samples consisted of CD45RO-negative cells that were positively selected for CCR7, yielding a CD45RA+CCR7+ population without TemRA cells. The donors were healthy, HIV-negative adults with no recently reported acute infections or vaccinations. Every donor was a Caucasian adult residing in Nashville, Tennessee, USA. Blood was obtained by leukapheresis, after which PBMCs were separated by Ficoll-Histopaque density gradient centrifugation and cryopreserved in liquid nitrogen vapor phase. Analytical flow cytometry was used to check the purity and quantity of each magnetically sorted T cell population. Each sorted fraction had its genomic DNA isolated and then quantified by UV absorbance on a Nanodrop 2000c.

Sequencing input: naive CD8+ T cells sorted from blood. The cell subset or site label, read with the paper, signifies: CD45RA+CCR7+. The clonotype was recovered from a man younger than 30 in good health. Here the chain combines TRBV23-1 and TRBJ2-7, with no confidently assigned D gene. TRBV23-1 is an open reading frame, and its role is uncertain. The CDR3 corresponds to CATPTMEQYF. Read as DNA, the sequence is TGCGCCACCCCCACTATGGAGCAGTACTTC.